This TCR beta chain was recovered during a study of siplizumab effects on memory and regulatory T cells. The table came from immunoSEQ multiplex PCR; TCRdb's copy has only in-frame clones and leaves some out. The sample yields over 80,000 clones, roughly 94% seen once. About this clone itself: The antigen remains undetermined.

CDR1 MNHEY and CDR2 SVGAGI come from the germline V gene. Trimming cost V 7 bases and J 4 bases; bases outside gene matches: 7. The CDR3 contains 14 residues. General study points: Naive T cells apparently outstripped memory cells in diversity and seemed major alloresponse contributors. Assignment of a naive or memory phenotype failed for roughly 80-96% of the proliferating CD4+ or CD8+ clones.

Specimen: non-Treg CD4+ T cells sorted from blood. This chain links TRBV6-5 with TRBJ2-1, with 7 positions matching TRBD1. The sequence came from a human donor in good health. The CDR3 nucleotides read TGTGCCAGCAAGGGGGCAGATCCATACAATGAGCAGTTCTTC. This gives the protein CASKGADPYNEQFF.